The next 14 T cell receptor beta chains were all read from a single sample in a study of shared clonotypes between healthy human individuals (dated by TCRdb to between 2020 and 2021). Libraries came from the immunoSEQ multiplex PCR assay. This immuneACCESS table, as held by TCRdb, lists in-frame sequences with V and J called but not all clones. Of the missing ones, under half trace to an unresolved V gene in checked studies; the others have no known cause. Across this sample there are around 2,000,000 clones, with roughly 96% seen only once. The ten largest clones capture more than 0.1% of the sample. The sample was naive CD4+ T cells sorted from blood. The cell subset or site label, read with the paper, signifies: CD45RA+ positively selected. All receptors derive from a young man in good health.

This clone was detected only once. The chain carries TRBV9 and TRBJ2-1; possibly TRBD1 for D (6 bases). This CDR3 is 15 amino acids long. Germline V gene data show CDR1 as SGDLS and CDR2 as YYNGEE. Trimming stripped 5 bases from V and 3 bases from J, with 15 bases between. The CDR3 DNA follows: TGTGCCAGCAGTCCTACGGACAGCTTCTACAATGAGCAGTTCTTC. It specifies CASSPTDSFYNEQFF.

The gene calls are TRBV6-1 and TRBJ1-6; D remains ambiguous. V was trimmed by 5 bases and J by 5 bases, leaving 10 bases between them. The length of the CDR3 is 14 residues. The germline CDR1 and CDR2 sequences are MNHNS and SASEGT. CDR3 amino acids: CASSSGGDNSPLHF. The CDR3 coding sequence is TGTGCCAGCAGTTCAGGCGGGGATAATTCACCCCTCCACTTT.

The genes are TRBV25-1 and TRBJ2-7; tentative D call: TRBD1 (5 bases). The V end was cut by 11 bases, the J end by 2 bases, with 16 bases between. Germline CDR1 MGHDK, CDR2 SYGVNS. The CDR3 consists of 13 residues. The CDR3 coding sequence is TGTGCCTCCGAAGGACCAGGGACCTACGAGCAGTACTTC. Encoded protein: CASEGPGTYEQYF.

V is TRBV2 and J is TRBJ2-7; 15 nucleotides agree with TRBD2. Losses at the gene ends were 6 bases for V and 5 bases for J; bases not matched to a gene: 8. Germline values: CDR1 SNHLY, CDR2 FYNNEI. This CDR3 has 16 amino acids. CDR3 DNA: TGTGCCAGCAGCCTCATGGGACTAGCGGGGGGCCACGAGCAGTACTTC. Translating gives CASSLMGLAGGHEQYF.

This clone was seen just once. This CDR3 is also generated by other DNA sequences in the sample. The chain combines TRBV5-1 with TRBJ1-1; D possibly corresponds to TRBD1 (6 bases). This CDR3 region has 13 residues. Germline V gene sequence: CDR1 SGHRS, CDR2 YFSETQ. Trimming cost V 8 bases and J 4 bases, with 15 bases left between them. The CDR3, as DNA: TGCGCCAGTTTGCATGAGGGGGGCACTGAAGCTTTCTTT. Translating gives CASLHEGGTEAFF.

The chain employs TRBV5-5 and TRBJ2-3; 9 nucleotides line up with TRBD2. The length of the CDR3 is 17 residues. V trimming: 2 bases; J trimming: 3 bases; junction bases outside the gene matches: 10. In germline, CDR1 is SGHKS, CDR2 YYEKEE (reference sequence). CDR3 amino acids: CASSFSAGGPRTDTQYF. The CDR3 DNA is TGTGCCAGCAGCTTTTCGGCGGGGGGGCCACGGACAGATACGCAGTATTTT.

DNA for the CDR3: TGTGCCATCAGTGACTCCCGCTCCCAAAATTACGAGCAGTACTTC. It codes for CAISDSRSQNYEQYF. The chain uses TRBV10-3 and TRBJ2-7; D unclear. This CDR3 has 15 residues. With 3 bases removed from V and 4 bases from J, the gap between germline ends came to 16 bases. CDR1 is ENHRY and CDR2 is SYGVKD in the germline V gene.

The chain employs TRBV25-1 and TRBJ2-5, with 8 bases identical to TRBD2. V dropped 7 bases and J dropped 7; count of bases not matched to a gene: 8. The CDR3 is 13 amino acids. CDR1 is MGHDK, CDR2 SYGVNS, per germline. The CDR3 DNA reads TGTGCCAGCACTCCGGGACTAGGGTCGACCCAGTACTTC. Its protein is CASTPGLGSTQYF.

The rearrangement links TRBV6-6 to TRBJ1-6; TRBD1 might be the D (5 bases). CDR1 is MNHNY and CDR2 is SVGAGI in the germline V gene (reference sequence). The CDR3 contains 15 residues. V lost 5 bases, J lost 7 bases, and 15 bases lay in between. CDR3 sequence: CASSPPTGANSPLHF. The CDR3 DNA reads as TGTGCCAGCAGTCCCCCCACAGGAGCAAATTCACCCCTCCACTTT.

The V and J genes are TRBV7-2 and TRBJ1-1; the D is unclear. V was pared by 3 bases and J by 0 bases, with 11 bases between. CDR1 is SGHTA, CDR2 FQGNSA, per germline. This CDR3 spans 15 amino acids. The CDR3 DNA reads as TGTGCCAGCAGCTTTAAGGCAGGTATGAACACTGAAGCTTTCTTT. It translates to CASSFKAGMNTEAFF.

The CDR3 protein is CASSGSSPRAKASNYGYTF. In DNA form, the CDR3 reads TGTGCCAGCAGTGGCTCTTCCCCCCGGGCCAAGGCTAGTAACTATGGCTACACCTTC. The gene calls are TRBV28 and TRBJ1-2, with D uncertain. CDR3 length equals 19 residues. Germline V gene sequence: CDR1 MDHEN, CDR2 SYDVKM. V shed 5 bases and J shed 1 base, with 26 bases lying between them.

The chain combines TRBV29-1 with TRBJ2-1; 7 nucleotides match TRBD2. V lost 7 bases, J lost 0 bases, and 9 bases stayed unmatched. The CDR3 has 15 residues. CDR1 is SQVTM, CDR2 ANQGSEA, per germline. CDR3 sequence reads: CSAPSGAGSYNEQFF. CDR3 nucleotides: TGCAGCGCCCCTAGCGGAGCCGGCTCCTACAATGAGCAGTTCTTC.

The V call is TRBV28, the J call TRBJ1-1, with a weak D call TRBD1 (5 bases). The CDR3 has 13 amino acids. V lost 9 bases, J lost 0 bases, and 11 bases lay in between. Germline V gives CDR1 MDHEN, CDR2 SYDVKM. CDR3 protein: CASLDRMNTEAFF. DNA of the CDR3: TGTGCCAGTTTAGACAGAATGAACACTGAAGCTTTCTTT.

The genes are TRBV2 and TRBJ1-4, with 8 nucleotides matching TRBD1. Trimming took 7 bases from V and 6 from J; bases not matched to a gene: 7. The germline CDR1 and CDR2 sequences are SNHLY and FYNNEI. The CDR3 has 14 residues. CDR3 region: CASTRTGMDEKLFF. The CDR3 DNA reads TGTGCCAGCACTAGGACAGGGATGGATGAAAAACTGTTTTTT.